This T cell receptor beta chain was identified during a study of blood T cell repertoires in COVID-19. Study background: The study drew acute and convalescent COVID-19 samples from the United States, Italy and Spain. T cells, B-cell-depleted T cells, or PBMCs provided the cDNA or gDNA that served as material.

The CDR3 extends over 14 amino acids. The germline gives CDR1 MNHEY, CDR2 SMNVEV (reference sequence). V trimming: 7 bases; J trimming: 4 bases; junction bases outside the gene matches: 1. Methods used by the authors: Reference gene primer amplification gave estimated nucleated cell counts. Assay: immunoSEQ multiplex PCR; the TCRdb copy retains only in-frame clones and omits some. V and J calls and clone size come straight from that table; D and trimming were deduced from the DNA. Found here are about 220,000 clones, about 90% of them singletons; the top ten hold 1.5% to 2%. The sequence was obtained from a man in his forties with active or convalescent COVID-19. The chain uses TRBV27 and TRBJ2-1, with TRBD2 identical over 13 bases. The sequenced sample consisted of peripheral blood. In nucleotides, the CDR3 is TGTGCCAGCAAGACTAGCGGGGGGTACAATGAGCAGTTCTTC. Translation gives CASKTSGGYNEQFF.